The T cell receptor beta chain described here comes from a study of Graves' ophthalmopathy and Graves' hyperthyroidism. The CDR3 is 14 residues long. Germline V gene lookup returns CDR1 MNHNS and CDR2 SASEGT. The V gene lost 3 bases and the J gene lost 6 bases, with 15 bases spanning the gap. Serum thyroxine and TRAb, along with clinical symptoms, thyroid ultrasound and orbital computed tomography, were what diagnosis relied on. This clonotype was recorded at least ten times. The authors amplified TCR beta CDR3 regions, and they did so from RNA transcripts for repertoire sequencing. The workflow started with a first-round RT-PCR run with HTBI primers and then moved on to a second-round multiplex PCR. TCRdb independently ran MiXCR on the multiplex PCR reads; one entry per CDR3 protein. Here the sample spans 400,000 to 450,000 distinct CDR3 sequences, around 21% being singletons.

Sequenced: peripheral blood. The sequence was collected from a woman aged 18-35 years with stable Graves' hyperthyroidism. The gene calls are TRBV6-1 and TRBJ2-7, with D possibly TRBD2 on 6 matching bases. The CDR3: CASSEVRGYGEQYF. CDR3 bases: TGTGCCAGCAGTGAGGTGCGGGGTTACGGCGAGCAGTACTTC.